These 28 T cell receptor beta chains were all obtained from the same sample, sequenced in a study of blood T cell repertoires in COVID-19. Only in-frame clones appear in the TCRdb table, and some are missing; sequencing was by immunoSEQ multiplex PCR. The table shows roughly 200,000 clones, with about 86% occurring only once. The sample consisted of peripheral blood. The receptors shown here come from a man aged 35 to 55 with active or convalescent COVID-19.

V and J are TRBV5-1 and TRBJ2-3, with 13 bases aligning to TRBD2. CDR1 is SGHRS and CDR2 is YFSETQ in the germline V gene. CDR3 size: 16 residues. V shed 0 bases, J shed 6 bases, and the junction held 4 bases outside the gene matches. The CDR3 DNA reads as TGCGCCAGCAGCTTGGGACTAGCGGGGGGCCGGGATACGCAGTATTTT. Translating it yields CASSLGLAGGRDTQYF.

This chain joins TRBV9 and TRBJ2-3, with TRBD2 matching over 9 bases. Germline lookup yields CDR1 SGDLS and CDR2 YYNGEE. This CDR3 has 16 residues. Losses at the gene ends were 3 bases for V and 4 bases for J; bases not matched to a gene: 9. CDR3 amino acids: CASSATGGGAADTQYF. As DNA, the CDR3 is TGTGCCAGCAGCGCCACGGGCGGGGGGGCCGCAGATACGCAGTATTTT.

This chain uses TRBV11-3 with TRBJ2-1; 7 bases map to TRBD2. CDR1 is SGHNT and CDR2 is YENEEA in the germline V gene. J gave up 7 bases and V 5 bases, and 5 bases lay outside the gene matches. This CDR3 region has 13 residues. The CDR3 reads CASSPGRVNEQFF. The CDR3 nucleotides read TGTGCCAGCAGCCCGGGGAGGGTTAATGAGCAGTTCTTC.

This sequence joins TRBV5-1 and TRBJ2-5; 8 nucleotides match TRBD1. V was pared by 2 bases and J by 1 base, with 4 bases of the junction left unmatched. Germline values: CDR1 SGHRS, CDR2 YFSETQ. The CDR3 consists of 15 residues. CDR3: CASSFGQGVQETQYF. Here the CDR3 DNA reads TGCGCCAGCAGCTTCGGACAGGGCGTCCAAGAGACCCAGTACTTC.

The V call is TRBV7-6, the J call TRBJ2-6, with D possibly TRBD1 on 5 matching bases. Germline V CDR1 and CDR2: SGHVS, FNYEAQ. V shed 0 bases and J shed 0 bases, with 12 bases lying between them. The CDR3 is made up of 18 amino acids. The CDR3 loop is CASSLAGRASSGANVLTF. CDR3 DNA: TGTGCCAGCAGCTTAGCGGGCAGGGCCAGCTCTGGGGCCAACGTCCTGACTTTC.

The rearrangement links TRBV5-1 to TRBJ2-7; TRBD2 matches at 8 bases. Germline CDR1 and CDR2: SGHRS and YFSETQ. CDR3 length: 15 residues. Unmatched junction bases numbered 7, after V lost 4 bases and J lost 1 base. The CDR3 reads CASSLTLAGSYEQYF. CDR3 bases: TGCGCCAGCAGCCTAACTTTAGCGGGATCCTACGAGCAGTACTTC.

This chain connects TRBV7-8 to TRBJ1-3, with no clear D. There are 13 residues in the CDR3. V lost 5 bases, J lost 0 bases, and 5 bases lay in between. Germline lookup yields CDR1 SGHVS and CDR2 FQNEAQ. The DNA for the CDR3 is TGTGCCAGCAGCCAGAGCTCTGGAAACACCATATATTTT. Translation: CASSQSSGNTIYF.

The chain carries TRBV7-3 and TRBJ2-5, with unresolved D. Deletions cut 4 bases from V and 7 bases from J, with 13 bases between. The CDR3 length is 13 residues. Germline V lookup: CDR1 SGHTA, CDR2 FQGTGA. The CDR3 loop reads CASSYNAYGTQYF. The CDR3 nucleotides are TGTGCCAGCAGCTATAATGCTTACGGGACCCAGTACTTC.

The rearrangement links TRBV7-8 to TRBJ2-5; TRBD2 is a possible D gene (6 bases). The germline V gene has CDR1 SGHVS and CDR2 FQNEAQ. The germline V and J ends were trimmed by 6 bases and 5 bases, with 13 bases remaining between them. The CDR3 has 13 residues. This CDR3 is CASRRREYETQYF. The CDR3, as DNA: TGTGCCAGCAGGAGGAGGGAGTATGAGACCCAGTACTTC.

The V and J genes are TRBV20-1 and TRBJ1-1, with unresolved D. CDR1 and CDR2 (germline): DFQATT, SNEGSKA (reference sequence). The CDR3 runs to 9 residues. Trimming took off 6 bases at V and 7 bases at J, with 6 bases between the two ends. As DNA, the CDR3 is TGCAGTGCCTCCCTTGAAGCTTTCTTT. Translated: CSASLEAFF.

V and J are TRBV24-1 and TRBJ2-7; the match to TRBD1 covers 8 bases. The CDR3 extends over 12 amino acids. CDR1 and CDR2 from the germline V gene are KGHDR and SFDVKD. Trimming cost V 4 bases and J 9 bases; bases outside gene matches: 4. The CDR3 sequence: CATSEPGGGQYF. The CDR3 DNA follows: TGTGCCACCAGTGAACCAGGGGGCGGGCAGTACTTC.

The chain carries TRBV6-5 and TRBJ1-1, with D hard to call. The germline gives CDR1 MNHEY, CDR2 SVGAGI. This CDR3 is 13 amino acids long. V lost 11 bases to trimming and J lost 0 bases, with 13 bases between them. CDR3 in DNA: TGTGCCGGAAGCAGAGGAATGAACACTGAAGCTTTCTTT. Translating it yields CAGSRGMNTEAFF.

The rearrangement joins TRBV6-2 or TRBV6-3 to TRBJ1-1; 9 bases are a match to TRBD1. V shed 2 bases and J 8 bases; nucleotides not matched to a gene: 6. This CDR3 region has 14 residues. CDR1 is MNHEY, CDR2 SVGEGT, per germline. For the CDR3, the DNA is TGTGCCAGCAGTTACGAGGGGACAGGGTACGAAGCTTTCTTT. Its protein is CASSYEGTGYEAFF.

The V call is TRBV6-5, the J call TRBJ2-5, with TRBD2 matching 7 bases. Germline assignment: CDR1 MNHEY and CDR2 SVGAGI. This CDR3 contains 14 residues. The J segment lost 2 bases and the V segment lost 8 bases, leaving 8 bases of the junction unmatched. The CDR3: CASGRGTPQETQYF. CDR3 DNA sequence: TGTGCCAGCGGGCGGGGGACGCCTCAAGAGACCCAGTACTTC.

The chain employs TRBV3-1 (or the pseudogene TRBV3-2) and TRBJ1-2; D remains ambiguous. The CDR3 has 15 residues. The germline CDR1 and CDR2 sequences are LGHDT and YNNKEL (reference sequence). V dropped 4 bases and J dropped 3 bases, with 15 bases sitting between them. CDR3 nucleotides: TGTGCCAGCAGCCCCCCACAGCCGAATTACTATGGCTACACCTTC. This codes for CASSPPQPNYYGYTF.

This chain connects TRBV4-3 to TRBJ1-3; tentative D call: TRBD1 (5 bases). The V end lost 2 bases, the J end lost 0 bases, and 14 bases lay between the germline ends. The CDR3 is 17 amino acids. The germline CDR1 and CDR2 sequences are LGHNA and YSLEER. The DNA for the CDR3 is TGCGCCAGCAGCCAAAGGGGAAAGAAGGGCTCTGGAAACACCATATATTTT. This codes for CASSQRGKKGSGNTIYF.

The rearrangement links TRBV13 to TRBJ1-4, with D maybe TRBD1 (5 bases). The CDR3 runs to 14 residues. The germline V and J ends were trimmed by 5 bases and 7 bases, with 14 bases remaining between them. The V gene's germline CDR1 is PRHDT and CDR2 FYEKMQ (reference sequence). As DNA, the CDR3 is TGTGCCAGCAGCCAAGGACAAAACAGTGAAAAACTGTTTTTT. It codes for CASSQGQNSEKLFF.

The chain is built from TRBV6-2 or TRBV6-3 and TRBJ1-6; D is ambiguous. This CDR3 comprises 14 residues. Looked up from germline, CDR1 is MNHEY and CDR2 is SVGEGT. V was trimmed by 4 bases and J by 5 bases, leaving 9 bases between them. CDR3 sequence (DNA): TGTGCCAGCAGTTGGAGCGTGGATAATTCACCCCTCCACTTT. Its translation is CASSWSVDNSPLHF.

V gene TRBV11-1 combines with J gene TRBJ2-5; maybe TRBD2 (6 bases). The germline gives CDR1 SGHAT, CDR2 FQDESV (reference sequence). The CDR3 has 15 residues. Trimming took 1 base from V and 2 from J, leaving 11 bases between them. This chain's CDR3 is CASSLEVAGQETQYF. The CDR3 bases are TGTGCCAGCAGCTTAGAGGTGGCGGGGCAAGAGACCCAGTACTTC. The full variable domain, completed using reference TRBV11-1 and TRBJ2-5, is EAEVAQSPRYKITEKSQAVAFWCDPISGHATLYWYRQILGQGPELLVQFQDESVVDDSQLPKDRFSAERLKGVDSTLKIQPAELGDSAMYLCASSLEVAGQETQYFGPGTRLLVL.

The V and J genes are TRBV5-1 and TRBJ1-2, with 7 bases that match TRBD1. After removal of 4 bases from V and 7 bases from J, the junction contained 4 bases not matched to a gene. The CDR3 has 12 residues. The germline gives CDR1 SGHRS, CDR2 YFSETQ. The CDR3 DNA follows: TGCGCCAGCAGCGAAACAGGGGCTGGCTACACCTTC. This encodes CASSETGAGYTF.

This clone was picked up one time. This rearrangement joins TRBV5-8 to TRBJ2-1; 9 bases fit TRBD2. The CDR3 is made up of 18 amino acids. V gave up 3 bases and J gave up 8 bases; unmatched junction bases: 18. Germline CDR1 SGHTS, CDR2 YDEGEE. The CDR3 nucleotides are TGTGCCAGCAGCTACGATTCCCCGGGACTAGCAGGGGATGATGAGCAGTTCTTC. This codes for CASSYDSPGLAGDDEQFF.

The V gene is TRBV6-5, the J gene TRBJ1-1, with no clear D. The CDR3 loop spans 13 amino acids. The V gene's germline CDR1 is MNHEY and CDR2 SVGAGI. V lost 8 bases, J lost 0 bases, and 10 bases lay in between. The CDR3 here is CASADLVNTEAFF. CDR3 DNA: TGTGCCAGCGCCGATTTAGTGAACACTGAAGCTTTCTTT.

The chain has TRBV5-6 and TRBJ2-1; unclear D gene. The CDR3 has 15 amino acids. V was clipped by 2 bases and J by 0 bases, with 9 bases between them. CDR1 is SGHDT and CDR2 is YYEEEE in the germline V gene. In DNA, the CDR3 is TGTGCCAGCAGCTTTAATCCAGGCTCCTACAATGAGCAGTTCTTC. It encodes CASSFNPGSYNEQFF.

The CDR3 DNA follows: TGCAGCGTTCTCGTAGGGGAAGCGGGAAACACCATATATTTT. It codes for CSVLVGEAGNTIYF. The chain employs TRBV29-1 and TRBJ1-3, with D possibly being TRBD1 (5 bases). Germline CDR1 reads SQVTM; CDR2 reads ANQGSEA. The V end lost 5 bases, the J end lost 4 bases, and 15 bases lay between the germline ends. This CDR3 is built from 14 residues.

The J gene is TRBJ1-3, the V gene TRBV19, with 8 bases identical to TRBD1. The germline V gene has CDR1 LNHDA and CDR2 SQIVND (reference sequence). V was pared by 5 bases and J by 0 bases, with 6 bases of the junction left unmatched. This CDR3 is 16 amino acids long. The CDR3 bases are TGTGCCAGTAGTGGAACAGGGGGGAGCTCTGGAAACACCATATATTTT. This translates into CASSGTGGSSGNTIYF.

The rearrangement joins TRBV5-5 to TRBJ1-1; TRBD1 is a possible D gene (5 bases). V was shortened by 2 bases and J by 5 bases, with 16 bases between the two germline ends. Germline CDR1 and CDR2: SGHKS and YYEKEE (reference sequence). The CDR3 length is 15 residues. The CDR3: CASSFGGASRTEAFF. The CDR3, as DNA: TGTGCCAGCAGCTTTGGAGGGGCTAGTAGGACTGAAGCTTTCTTT.

The CDR3 spells CASGEGDPEAFF. Written as DNA, the CDR3 is TGTGCCAGCGGAGAAGGAGACCCTGAAGCTTTCTTT. This chain links TRBV7-9 with TRBJ1-1; no reliable D call. V was pared by 8 bases and J by 6 bases, with 13 bases between. CDR3 size: 12 residues. CDR1 SEHNR and CDR2 FQNEAQ come from the germline V gene (reference sequence).

The chain carries TRBV3-1 (or the pseudogene TRBV3-2) and TRBJ2-7; unclear D gene. This CDR3 contains 15 residues. V was clipped by 0 bases and J by 2 bases, with 11 bases between them. Germline CDR1 and CDR2: LGHDT and YNNKEL (reference sequence). This CDR3 is CASSQDLARTYEQYF. For the CDR3, the DNA is TGTGCCAGCAGCCAAGACCTCGCGCGGACCTACGAGCAGTACTTC.